The clone carrying this TCR beta chain has ten or more counts. The data were obtained in a study of T-cell reconstitution after alpha-beta-depleted transplantation in children. The TCRbeta library incorporated unique molecular identifiers. MiXCR was run by TCRdb on the PCR reads, yielding one entry per CDR3 protein. The sample lists 150,000 to 250,000 distinct CDR3 sequences, approximately 15% occurring once. The CDR3 is 13 residues long. V was trimmed by 0 bases and J by 9 bases, leaving 8 bases between them. Germline values: CDR1 MNHEY, CDR2 SVGAGI. This clonotype was sampled from a human donor who donated a stem cell graft to a child with acute lymphoblastic leukemia. This rearrangement joins TRBV6-5 to TRBJ2-2, with D tentatively TRBD1 (6 bases). The material was PBMCs from the stem cell graft donor, obtained from the stem cell graft. CDR3 amino acids: CASSYSRGRELFF. The CDR3 bases are TGTGCCAGCAGTTACTCCAGGGGAAGGGAGCTGTTTTTT.